Below are 18 T cell receptor beta chains sequenced from a single sample in a study of a mutant IDH1 vaccine in newly diagnosed glioma. The repertoire was sequenced with immunoSEQ multiplex PCR; TCRdb's copy has only in-frame clones and lacks some. The sample has approximately 100,000 clones; over 85% are singletons. No antigen has been assigned to these receptors. Indicated time point: week 47, end of study. Doses consisted of 300 ug of mutant IDH1 20-mer peptide each, paired with topical imiquimod. This specimen was PBMCs, taken from a glioma patient whose treatment included an IDH1 peptide vaccine. The source of these receptors is a woman in her fifties or sixties with glioma.

The chain joins TRBV5-4 to TRBJ2-1; D uncertain. Germline V lookup: CDR1 SGHNT, CDR2 YYREEE (reference sequence). Between the trimmed V and J ends, which lost 4 bases and 3 bases, there was a span of 2 bases. The CDR3 sequence is 11 residues long. The CDR3 DNA is TGTGCCAGCAGCCACTACAATGAGCAGTTCTTC. Translating gives CASSHYNEQFF. Complete variable domain (other parts from reference TRBV5-4 and TRBJ2-1): ETGVTQSPTHLIKTRGQQVTLRCSSQSGHNTVSWYQQALGQGPQFIFQYYREEENGRGNFPPRFSGLQFPNYSSELNVNALELDDSALYLCASSHYNEQFFGPGTRLTVL.

The chain has TRBV7-8 and TRBJ2-2; 8 nucleotides line up with TRBD2. Germline CDR1 reads SGHVS; CDR2 reads FQNEAQ. V lost 3 bases to trimming and J lost 3 bases; unmatched junction nucleotides: 9. This CDR3 has 17 residues. The CDR3 DNA reads as TGTGCCAGCAGCTTCGACGTCCTCGGGAGGGACACCGGGGAGCTGTTTTTT. Protein product: CASSFDVLGRDTGELFF.

V and J are TRBV7-8 and TRBJ2-2; 11 bases match TRBD2. CDR1 is SGHVS, CDR2 FQNEAQ, per germline. V lost 5 bases, J lost 1 base, and 6 bases stayed unmatched. The CDR3 consists of 17 residues. CDR3: CASSPPSGRKNTGELFF. The CDR3 DNA follows: TGTGCCAGCAGCCCCCCTAGCGGGAGGAAGAACACCGGGGAGCTGTTTTTT.

This chain connects TRBV19 to TRBJ2-5; D is possibly TRBD1 (6 bases). Trimming cost V 5 bases and J 4 bases, with 17 bases left between them. The length of the CDR3 is 15 residues. Per the germline V gene, CDR1 is LNHDA and CDR2 is SQIVND (reference sequence). The CDR3 DNA follows: TGTGCCAGTAGTCCCCGGGCCCTAGGGGGAGAGACCCAGTACTTC. Amino acid sequence: CASSPRALGGETQYF.

This clone was recorded at least ten times. V gene TRBV11-2 combines with J gene TRBJ1-1; the D is unclear. The CDR3 spans 16 residues. The ends were cut back, 0 bases at V and 3 bases at J, with 14 bases in the middle. CDR1 SGHAT and CDR2 FQNNGV come from the germline V gene. The CDR3 nucleotides read TGTGCCAGCAGCTTAGAATTCGGCAGAAAATACACTGAAGCTTTCTTT. This translates into CASSLEFGRKYTEAFF.

CDR3: CASNLLAGGGAKNIQYF. In DNA form, the CDR3 reads TGTGCCAGCAACCTACTAGCGGGAGGCGGAGCCAAAAACATTCAGTACTTC. The chain combines TRBV7-2 with TRBJ2-4, with TRBD2 matching 12 bases. The CDR3 extends over 17 amino acids. CDR1 is SGHTA and CDR2 is FQGNSA in the germline V gene. V was pared by 7 bases and J by 0 bases, with 7 bases of the junction left unmatched.

The genes are TRBV2 and TRBJ2-3; 9 bases are a match to TRBD2. The V and J ends lost 3 bases and 4 bases, in that order; junction bases with no gene match: 2. This CDR3 region has 14 residues. Germline V gene lookup returns CDR1 SNHLY and CDR2 FYNNEI. CDR3 DNA: TGTGCCAGCAGTGACTTAGCGGGAGCAGATACGCAGTATTTT. Its translation: CASSDLAGADTQYF.

V is TRBV5-1 and J is TRBJ2-5; the match to TRBD1 covers 7 bases. Germline V gives CDR1 SGHRS, CDR2 YFSETQ. The CDR3 loop spans 14 amino acids. Germline trimming cut 4 bases from V and 1 base from J; bases unmatched to any gene: 4. The CDR3 nucleotides read TGCGCCAGCAGCGCAGGGACAGTCCAAGAGACCCAGTACTTC. Amino acid sequence: CASSAGTVQETQYF.

The rearrangement joins TRBV7-2 to TRBJ1-5; D gene uncertain. Trimming shortened V by 1 base and J by 0 bases, and 13 bases separated the two germline ends. The CDR3 is made up of 17 amino acids. Germline CDR1 is SGHTA and CDR2 is FQGNSA. CDR3 amino acids: CASSLVGTHNSNQPQHF. The CDR3, as DNA: TGTGCCAGCAGCTTAGTCGGCACACACAATAGCAATCAGCCCCAGCATTTT.

The chain joins TRBV9 to TRBJ2-7, with 12 bases identical to TRBD2. The ends lost 4 bases at V and 6 bases at J; junction bases unmatched: 14. The V gene's germline CDR1 is SGDLS and CDR2 YYNGEE. The CDR3 totals 17 residues. The CDR3 spells CASSPGTSGRPSLEQYF. For the CDR3, the DNA is TGTGCCAGCAGCCCCGGGACTAGCGGGCGCCCCTCTCTCGAGCAGTACTTC. Full variable domain (rest looked up from reference TRBV9 and TRBJ2-7): DSGVTQTPKHLITATGQRVTLRCSPRSGDLSVYWYQQSLDQGLQFLIQYYNGEERAKGNILERFSAQQFPDLHSELNLSSLELGDSALYFCASSPGTSGRPSLEQYFGPGTRLTVT.

This CDR3 is CASSSLTARGETQYF. CDR3 DNA sequence: TGTGCCAGCAGCTCTCTGACAGCCAGGGGGGAGACCCAGTACTTC. The V gene is TRBV7-2, the J gene TRBJ2-5, with 7 bases identical to TRBD1. This CDR3 is 15 amino acids long. The V gene end was trimmed by 4 bases and the J gene end by 5 bases; junction bases not matched to a gene: 10. The germline gives CDR1 SGHTA, CDR2 FQGNSA.

The chain is built from TRBV6-6 and TRBJ2-3; D gene uncertain. This CDR3 is 11 amino acids long. The germline gives CDR1 MNHNY, CDR2 SVGAGI (reference sequence). Trimming removed 4 bases at V and 4 bases at J, with 3 bases between. The CDR3 region has the DNA TGTGCCAGCAGTTCTTCAGATACGCAGTATTTT. This codes for CASSSSDTQYF.

V is TRBV19 and J is TRBJ2-3; 7 bases map to TRBD2. The CDR3 loop spans 14 amino acids. CDR1 and CDR2 from the germline V gene are LNHDA and SQIVND (reference sequence). The ends lost 4 bases at V and 5 bases at J; junction bases unmatched: 6. CDR3 sequence reads: CASSTRLAGDTQYF. CDR3 DNA: TGTGCCAGTAGTACCCGACTAGCAGGAGATACGCAGTATTTT.

The chain employs TRBV10-3 and TRBJ2-3, with D maybe TRBD1 (5 bases). Trimming pared 3 bases from V and 0 bases from J, leaving 10 bases between. The CDR3 loop spans 15 amino acids. The V gene's germline CDR1 is ENHRY and CDR2 SYGVKD. The DNA of the CDR3 is TGTGCCATCAGTGATAATAGGGGCAGCACAGATACGCAGTATTTT. This encodes CAISDNRGSTDTQYF.

The J gene is TRBJ2-5, the V gene TRBV11-1; 15 bases agree with TRBD2. Germline V CDR1 and CDR2: SGHAT, FQDESV (reference sequence). The CDR3 is made up of 16 amino acids. J lost 6 bases, V lost 8 bases, and 10 bases had no gene match. The CDR3 region has the DNA TGTGCCAGCTGTGGACTAGCGGGAGGGCCGGGAAAGACCCAGTACTTC. Its translation: CASCGLAGGPGKTQYF.

The V and J genes are TRBV21-1 and TRBJ2-4; TRBD1, as called in the table, went unchecked against the DNA. TRBV21-1 has pseudogene status. The CDR3 runs to 16 residues. The CDR3 sequence is CASSLNRGLFKNIQYF. Here the CDR3 DNA reads TGTGCCAGCAGTCTCAACAGGGGGCTCTTCAAAAACATTCAGTACTTC.

The chain combines TRBV28 with TRBJ2-7; D possibly corresponds to TRBD2 (6 bases). The CDR3 extends over 13 amino acids. Germline V gene sequence: CDR1 MDHEN, CDR2 SYDVKM. V shed 3 bases and J shed 3 bases, with 9 bases lying between them. The DNA for the CDR3 is TGTGCCAGCAGTTTTCTAGCGAACTACGAGCAGTACTTC. Residues: CASSFLANYEQYF.

The chain employs TRBV19 and TRBJ2-2, with 9 positions matching TRBD1. Germline V gene data show CDR1 as LNHDA and CDR2 as SQIVND (reference sequence). The CDR3 sequence is 16 residues long. Unmatched junction bases numbered 9, after V lost 5 bases and J lost 5 bases. CDR3 bases: TGTGCCAGTAGTGCCCGGGACAGGGTACAGACCGGGGAGCTGTTTTTT. Translating it yields CASSARDRVQTGELFF. Drawing the rest from reference TRBV19 and TRBJ2-2, the complete variable domain is DGGITQSPKYLFRKEGQNVTLSCEQNLNHDAMYWYRQDPGQGLRLIYYSQIVNDFQKGDIAEGYSVSREKKESFPLTVTSAQKNPTAFYLCASSARDRVQTGELFFGEGSRLTVL.